This TCR beta chain was observed in a study of regulatory T cells in long-lasting Graves disease. Time point denoted: persistent/refractory GD, antithyroid drugs over 5 years with positive TRAb. RNA isolated from PBMCs was used to make the TCR library. With iRepertoire HTBI primers and Arm-PCR of CDR3 regions, TCR beta libraries were built. TCRdb re-called the multiplex PCR reads through MiXCR, storing one row per CDR3 protein. The sample shows about 400,000 distinct CDR3 sequences, roughly 20% of them seen only once. From germline, CDR1 is MDHEN and CDR2 SYDVKM. This CDR3 has 14 amino acids. The V end lost 6 bases, the J end lost 9 bases, and 17 bases lay between the germline ends. This clonotype turned up a few times.

This rearrangement joins TRBV28 to TRBJ2-2, with D possibly called TRBD1 or TRBD2 (5 bases each). The sequences come from peripheral blood mononuclear cells (PBMCs), collected when the disease was refractory, from a patient treated with antithyroid drugs. The clonotype comes from a female donor with Graves disease. Written as DNA, the CDR3 is TGTGCCAGCAGCGACCGGGACCACCGGTGGGAGCTGTTTTTT. It translates to CASSDRDHRWELFF.